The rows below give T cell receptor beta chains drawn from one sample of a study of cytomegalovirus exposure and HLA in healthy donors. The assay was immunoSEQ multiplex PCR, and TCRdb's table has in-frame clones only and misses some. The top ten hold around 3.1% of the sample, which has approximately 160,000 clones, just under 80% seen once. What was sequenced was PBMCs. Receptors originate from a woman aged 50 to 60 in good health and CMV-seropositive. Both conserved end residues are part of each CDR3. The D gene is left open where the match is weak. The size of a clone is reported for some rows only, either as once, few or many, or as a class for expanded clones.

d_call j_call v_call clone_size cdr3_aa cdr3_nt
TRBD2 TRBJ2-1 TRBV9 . CASSVAPGGYNEQFF TGTGCCAGCAGCGTAGCACCCGGGGGGTACAATGAGCAGTTCTTC
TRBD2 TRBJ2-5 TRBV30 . CAWSDLGLAGGLPQETQYF TGTGCCTGGAGTGATCTAGGACTAGCGGGGGGCCTCCCACAAGAGACCCAGTACTTC
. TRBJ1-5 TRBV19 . CASSITGYSNQPQHF TGTGCCAGTAGTATCACAGGGTATAGCAATCAGCCCCAGCATTTT
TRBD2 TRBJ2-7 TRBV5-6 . CASSQEFLAGAYEQYF TGTGCCAGCAGCCAAGAATTCCTAGCGGGAGCCTACGAGCAGTACTTC
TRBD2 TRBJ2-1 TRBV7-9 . CASSLIGGDRPRYNEQFF TGTGCCAGCAGCTTGATTGGGGGGGACCGCCCCCGGTACAATGAGCAGTTCTTC
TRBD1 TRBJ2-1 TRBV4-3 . CASSLRQGTYNEQFF TGCGCCAGCAGCCTCCGACAGGGAACGTACAATGAGCAGTTCTTC
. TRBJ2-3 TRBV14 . CASSQEAGTFADTQYF TGTGCCAGCAGCCAAGAAGCGGGCACCTTTGCAGATACGCAGTATTTT
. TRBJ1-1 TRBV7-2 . CASSLSLGAGTEAFF TGTGCCAGCAGCTTGTCGCTGGGGGCTGGCACTGAAGCTTTCTTT
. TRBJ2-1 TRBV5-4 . CASSSDFREQFF TGTGCCAGCAGCTCGGACTTTCGCGAGCAGTTCTTC
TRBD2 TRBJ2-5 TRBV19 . CASSSSGGETQYF TGTGCCAGTAGCTCTAGCGGGGGAGAGACCCAGTACTTC
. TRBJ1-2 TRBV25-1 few CASSEWVGVGYGYTF TGTGCCAGCAGTGAATGGGTAGGGGTGGGGTATGGCTACACCTTC
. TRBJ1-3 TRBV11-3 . CASSRLVGNTIYF TGTGCCAGCAGCCGACTCGTTGGAAACACCATATATTTT
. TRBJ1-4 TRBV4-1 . CASSQVTQGINEKLFF TGCGCCAGCAGCCAAGTTACCCAGGGAATCAATGAAAAACTGTTTTTT
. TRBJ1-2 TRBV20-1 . CSARGHNTF TGCAGTGCTAGGGGACACAACACCTTC
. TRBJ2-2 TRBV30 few CAWDPQEAGELFF TGTGCCTGGGACCCCCAAGAGGCCGGGGAGCTGTTTTTT
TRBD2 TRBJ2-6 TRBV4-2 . CASSRTSGRAGANVLTF TGTGCCAGCTCCCGGACTAGCGGGAGGGCTGGGGCCAACGTCCTGACTTTC